The present T cell receptor beta chain was sequenced within a study of blood T cell repertoires in COVID-19. Study information: COVID-19 samples, acute and convalescent, were from the United States, Italy and Spain.

This CDR3 region has 15 residues. Germline V gene data show CDR1 as SEHNR and CDR2 as FQNEAQ (reference sequence). V lost 1 base to trimming and J lost 4 bases, with 11 bases between them. In the source study's methods: Quantification of nucleated cells was approximated via reference gene primer amplification. Some clones are missing from TCRdb's copy, which holds only in-frame ones; the method was immunoSEQ multiplex PCR. V and J calls and clone size are copied from that table; D and trimming were computed from the DNA. The sample records roughly 100,000 clones, about four fifths being singletons. Sample: peripheral blood. The chain links TRBV7-9 to TRBJ1-3, with no clear D. This clonotype was obtained from a man aged 40-49 years with active or convalescent COVID-19. CDR3: CASSLGGSSGNTIYF. Here the CDR3 DNA reads TGTGCCAGCAGCTTAGGAGGGAGCTCCGGAAACACCATATATTTT.